These 14 T cell receptor beta chains originate from one sample sequenced in a study of a mutant IDH1 vaccine in newly diagnosed glioma. The antigens of these receptors remain unknown. Regarding time point: week 35, safety follow-up. Vaccination used 300 ug of mutant IDH1 20-mer peptide per dose, with topical imiquimod. Clones were read by immunoSEQ multiplex PCR, and TCRdb kept only the in-frame ones, dropping some. Of 50,000 to 70,000 clones in the sample, about 73% were seen once. This material consisted of PBMCs, taken from a glioma patient whose treatment included an IDH1 peptide vaccine. The source is a man aged 50-60 years with glioma.

The V gene is TRBV4-1, the J gene TRBJ2-3; TRBD1 might be the D (8 bases). The CDR3 has 16 residues. Looked up from germline, CDR1 is MGHRA and CDR2 is YSYEKL. Trimming removed 5 bases from V and 4 bases from J, with 19 bases in between. This CDR3 is CASSIRTGTIADTQYF. The CDR3 DNA sequence: TGCGCCAGCAGCATTCGGACAGGGACTATCGCAGATACGCAGTATTTT.

This clone has more than one count but fewer than ten. The J gene is TRBJ2-7, the V gene TRBV4-1; D call uncertain. Germline V gene data show CDR1 as MGHRA and CDR2 as YSYEKL. This CDR3 spans 13 amino acids. Trimming removed 1 base at V and 9 bases at J, with 13 bases between. The CDR3 region has the DNA TGCGCCAGCAGCCAAGCTGGGTCCACGGGGCAGTACTTC. Amino acids: CASSQAGSTGQYF.

This chain connects TRBV9 to TRBJ1-2, with unresolved D. Germline V CDR1 and CDR2: SGDLS, YYNGEE. The CDR3 is 16 residues long. Trimming took 3 bases from V and 5 from J, leaving 20 bases between them. For the CDR3, the DNA is TGTGCCAGCAGCGGAGTACGTGAACTCCGAAAGTATGGCTACACCTTC. It yields the protein CASSGVRELRKYGYTF. The whole variable domain, filled in from reference TRBV9 and TRBJ1-2, reads DSGVTQTPKHLITATGQRVTLRCSPRSGDLSVYWYQQSLDQGLQFLIQYYNGEERAKGNILERFSAQQFPDLHSELNLSSLELGDSALYFCASSGVRELRKYGYTFGSGTRLTVV.

The chain has TRBV9 and TRBJ2-3; D not resolved. Trimming left V 10 bases short and J 0 bases short, with 15 bases between. The CDR3 consists of 14 residues. Germline lookup yields CDR1 SGDLS and CDR2 YYNGEE. Written as DNA, the CDR3 is TGTGCCTCTACCCCCAGCCTGAGCACAGATACGCAGTATTTT. Translating it yields CASTPSLSTDTQYF.

The rearrangement joins TRBV29-1 to TRBJ1-2; D is uncertain. This CDR3 spans 11 amino acids. V was clipped by 0 bases and J by 5 bases, with 4 bases between them. Germline CDR1 is SQVTM and CDR2 is ANQGSEA. In nucleotides, the CDR3 is TGCAGCGTTGAAGAGGCATATGGCTACACCTTC. Translated: CSVEEAYGYTF.

The chain links TRBV7-8 to TRBJ1-6; D is possibly TRBD1 (6 bases). Trimming pared 5 bases from V and 8 bases from J, leaving 16 bases between. The CDR3 runs to 15 residues. Per the germline V gene, CDR1 is SGHVS and CDR2 is FQNEAQ. The CDR3 region is CASSVQGRGDSPLHF. The CDR3 DNA reads TGTGCCAGCAGCGTACAGGGTCGAGGGGATTCACCCCTCCACTTT.

CDR3 residues: CASSLGTGTAYGYTF. The CDR3 bases are TGTGCCAGCAGCTTAGGAACGGGGACGGCTTATGGCTACACCTTC. The V and J genes are TRBV7-2 and TRBJ1-2; the D gene is possibly TRBD1 (5 bases). The V gene's germline CDR1 is SGHTA and CDR2 FQGNSA. The CDR3 has 15 amino acids. V was cut by 1 base and J by 5 bases, with 14 bases left in between.

This clone has just one count. This chain uses TRBV5-4 with TRBJ2-2, with D unresolved. The ends were cut back, 0 bases at V and 7 bases at J, with 4 bases in the middle. Germline CDR1 is SGHNT and CDR2 is YYREEE (reference sequence). The CDR3 runs to 12 residues. The CDR3 DNA reads TGTGCCAGCAGCTTGGTTAGCGGGGAGCTGTTTTTT. This codes for CASSLVSGELFF.

This chain uses TRBV2 with TRBJ1-6; 12 bases are shared with TRBD1. V dropped 4 bases and J dropped 9; count of bases not matched to a gene: 7. Looked up from germline, CDR1 is SNHLY and CDR2 is FYNNEI. This CDR3 is 16 amino acids long. The CDR3 is CASSAAGTGGSSPLHF. CDR3 bases: TGTGCCAGCAGTGCCGCTGGGACAGGGGGCAGTTCACCCCTCCACTTT. Combining the CDR3 with reference TRBV2 and TRBJ1-6 gives the whole variable domain EPEVTQTPSHQVTQMGQEVILRCVPISNHLYFYWYRQILGQKVEFLVSFYNNEISEKSEIFDDQFSVERPDGSNFTLKIRSTKLEDSAMYFCASSAAGTGGSSPLHFGNGTRLTVT.

This chain links TRBV15 with TRBJ2-1; D perhaps matches TRBD2 (5 bases). Between the trimmed V and J ends, which lost 1 base and 0 bases, there was a span of 7 bases. Germline values: CDR1 LNHNV, CDR2 YYDKDF (reference sequence). The CDR3 totals 15 residues. The CDR3 nucleotides are TGTGCCACCAGCAGAGTAGGGAGCTCCTACAATGAGCAGTTCTTC. Amino acids: CATSRVGSSYNEQFF. Full variable domain (missing parts from reference TRBV15 and TRBJ2-1): DAMVIQNPRYQVTQFGKPVTLSCSQTLNHNVMYWYQQKSSQAPKLLFHYYDKDFNNEADTPDNFQSRRPNTSFCFLDIRSPGLGDTAMYLCATSRVGSSYNEQFFGPGTRLTVL.

The chain couples TRBV2 to TRBJ1-5, with 8 nucleotides matching TRBD1. V was clipped by 3 bases and J by 3 bases; unmatched bases: 7. The germline gives CDR1 SNHLY, CDR2 FYNNEI. The CDR3 spans 16 residues. CDR3 sequence: CASSDFGQGPNQPQHF. CDR3 in DNA: TGTGCCAGCAGTGATTTTGGACAGGGTCCCAATCAGCCCCAGCATTTT.

This chain connects TRBV5-1 to TRBJ2-7; D remains unclear. Per the germline V gene, CDR1 is SGHRS and CDR2 is YFSETQ. This CDR3 spans 11 amino acids. With 2 bases removed from V and 4 bases from J, the gap between germline ends came to 4 bases. The CDR3 here is CASSFGYEQYF. CDR3 nucleotide sequence: TGCGCCAGCAGCTTTGGGTACGAGCAGTACTTC. The variable domain in full, completed from reference TRBV5-1 and TRBJ2-7, reads KAGVTQTPRYLIKTRGQQVTLSCSPISGHRSVSWYQQTPGQGLQFLFEYFSETQRNKGNFPGRFSGRQFSNSRSEMNVSTLELGDSALYLCASSFGYEQYFGPGTRLTVT.

This chain joins TRBV6-5 and TRBJ1-6; the D is unclear. This CDR3 spans 16 amino acids. V gave up 0 bases and J gave up 10 bases, with 16 bases separating them. CDR1 and CDR2 (germline): MNHEY, SVGAGI. The CDR3 nucleotides are TGTGCCAGCAGTTACTCAGACCTACGGCGGACCTCACCCCTCCACTTT. Amino acids: CASSYSDLRRTSPLHF.

The V and J genes are TRBV9 and TRBJ2-2, with 9 bases matching TRBD1. The V gene's germline CDR1 is SGDLS and CDR2 YYNGEE. V shed 4 bases, J shed 2 bases, and the junction held 6 bases outside the gene matches. This CDR3 spans 16 amino acids. The CDR3 region has the DNA TGTGCCAGCAGCATCCGGACAGGGGTCAACACCGGGGAGCTGTTTTTT. Protein: CASSIRTGVNTGELFF.